This T cell receptor beta chain was observed in a study of glioma-infiltrating T cells after dendritic cell vaccination. About the research overall: Three intradermal dendritic cell vaccine injections were given every two weeks.

Clones were read by immunoSEQ multiplex PCR, and TCRdb kept only the in-frame ones, dropping some. The table has more than 70,000 clones, about nine tenths seen once. Time point reported: after dendritic cell vaccination, including at tumor progression/relapse. Deletions cut 2 bases from V and 2 bases from J, with 8 bases between. Germline V gives CDR1 SGDLS, CDR2 YYNGEE. This CDR3 is built from 14 residues. Sequences were derived from blood, sampled after dendritic cell vaccination. The sequence derives from a human donor with glioblastoma. The chain has TRBV9 and TRBJ1-5; D is unclear. CDR3 in amino acids: CASSVFGGNQPQHF. In DNA, the CDR3 is TGTGCCAGCAGCGTCTTCGGTGGCAATCAGCCCCAGCATTTT.